Presented here are 17 T cell receptor beta chains from one specimen sequenced in a study of molecular identifiers for immune sequencing clone quantification. Using its own MiXCR run on the PCR reads, TCRdb lists one record per CDR3 protein. The sample has nearly 650,000 distinct CDR3 sequences, roughly 23% seen once. Sequenced sample: naive CD8+ T cells from blood, with Jurkat cell RNA spiked in. The subset denotes: FACS-sorted CD8+CD4-CCR7+CD45RA+ naive T cells. The source of these receptors is a human donor in good health. Some libraries in this study had Jurkat cell RNA spiked in.

J is TRBJ2-5 and V is TRBV3-1; possibly TRBD2 for D (7 bases). The V and J ends lost 8 bases and 2 bases respectively, with 15 bases between them. Germline lookup yields CDR1 LGHDT and CDR2 YNNKEL (reference sequence). This CDR3 region has 14 residues. The CDR3 DNA reads as TGTGCCAGCGGAGGGGGACTATCTCAAGAGACCCAGTACTTC. Translating it yields CASGGGLSQETQYF.

This clonotype has ten or more counts. The chain joins TRBV13 to TRBJ2-3; D is undetermined. Germline CDR1 reads PRHDT; CDR2 reads FYEKMQ (reference sequence). This CDR3 comprises 13 residues. The ends were cut back, 1 base at V and 0 bases at J, with 2 bases in the middle. CDR3 in amino acids: CASSLESTDTQYF. The DNA for the CDR3 is TGTGCCAGCAGCTTAGAGAGCACAGATACGCAGTATTTT.

This clonotype was picked up many times. The chain joins TRBV4-2 to TRBJ2-1; 10 bases are shared with TRBD2. CDR1 and CDR2 (germline): LGHNA, YNFKEQ. V gave up 4 bases and J gave up 8 bases; unmatched junction bases: 8. This CDR3 contains 15 residues. The CDR3 here is CASSLALAGPDEQFF. The CDR3, as DNA: TGTGCCAGCAGCCTAGCACTAGCGGGACCCGATGAGCAGTTCTTC.

This clonotype was seen a few times. This chain connects TRBV10-2 to TRBJ1-5; 7 bases agree with TRBD1. The CDR3 is 14 residues long. Losses at the gene ends were 5 bases for V and 2 bases for J; bases not matched to a gene: 3. The germline CDR1 and CDR2 sequences are WSHSY and SAAADI. CDR3 nucleotide sequence: TGCGCCAGCAGTTGGGACAGCGGCAATCAGCCCCAGCATTTT. Encoded protein: CASSWDSGNQPQHF.

This clonotype was counted at least ten times. The rearrangement links TRBV7-9 to TRBJ2-2; TRBD1 or TRBD2 may be the D gene (5 bases each). The V end lost 4 bases, the J end lost 1 base, and 16 bases lay between the germline ends. Germline CDR1 is SEHNR and CDR2 is FQNEAQ (reference sequence). The CDR3 consists of 17 residues. As DNA, the CDR3 is TGTGCCAGCAGCTCCCCGGGGCGGCTCTTGAACACCGGGGAGCTGTTTTTT. Residues: CASSSPGRLLNTGELFF.

This clonotype showed up just a few times. V is TRBV13 and J is TRBJ1-1; D possibly corresponds to TRBD1 (6 bases). The CDR3 runs 17 residues. Germline loops: CDR1 PRHDT, CDR2 FYEKMQ (reference sequence). The V and J ends lost 1 base and 0 bases respectively, with 15 bases between them. CDR3 residues: CASSLARQAAMNTEAFF. The CDR3 bases are TGTGCCAGCAGCTTAGCGAGACAGGCGGCGATGAACACTGAAGCTTTCTTT.

This clonotype occurred many times. V is TRBV20-1 and J is TRBJ2-1, with TRBD2 identical over 11 bases. The CDR3 runs 13 residues. The germline V gene has CDR1 DFQATT and CDR2 SNEGSKA (reference sequence). J lost 5 bases, V lost 3 bases, and 0 bases had no gene match. The CDR3 DNA reads TGCAGTGCTAGGACTAGCGGGAACAATGAGCAGTTCTTC. Translated: CSARTSGNNEQFF.

As regards this clonotype: One end of the junction fails to match germline, which may point to a read error. The chain combines TRBV6-2 or TRBV6-3 with TRBJ2-7, with 7 bases lining up with TRBD2. This CDR3 is 13 amino acids long. Per the germline V gene, CDR1 is MNHEY and CDR2 is SVGEGT. The chain's CDR3 is CASGYIFAGERYF. The CDR3 DNA reads as TGTGCCAGCGGTTACATTTTCGCGGGGGAGCGGTACTTC.

This clonotype was counted a few times. Likely a read error: the CDR3 ends without its conserved phenylalanine or tryptophan. The rearrangement links TRBV7-9 to TRBJ1-1; tentatively, D is TRBD1 (6 bases). Trimming removed 4 bases from V and 11 bases from J, with 17 bases in between. In germline, CDR1 is SEHNR, CDR2 FQNEAQ (reference sequence). The CDR3 runs to 13 residues. The CDR3 region is CASSSSLDSLAFS. CDR3 nucleotide sequence: TGTGCCAGCAGCTCTAGCCTGGACAGTCTTGCTTTCTCT.

In its sample, this clonotype was seen a few times. Written as DNA, the CDR3 is TGCGCCAGCAGCCGGTCAGGGAGGGAAAAACTGTTTTTT. Amino acid sequence: CASSRSGREKLFF. The rearrangement joins TRBV4-3 to TRBJ1-4, with D possibly being TRBD1 (5 bases). Germline V gives CDR1 LGHNA, CDR2 YSLEER. The CDR3 totals 13 residues. Trimming pared 4 bases from V and 8 bases from J, leaving 11 bases between.

This clonotype was counted ten times or more. This rearrangement joins TRBV30 to TRBJ2-7; D unresolved. V lost 4 bases and J 3 bases, leaving 13 bases between the germline ends. In germline, CDR1 is GTSNPN, CDR2 SVGIG (reference sequence). The CDR3 contains 13 residues. For the CDR3, the DNA is TGTGCCTGGAACCCCCGGCTAGACTACGAGCAGTACTTC. It codes for CAWNPRLDYEQYF.

Of note for this clonotype: It may be a read error: a sequence one base away is much more abundant. The genes are TRBV25-1 and TRBJ2-7, with D perhaps TRBD1 (6 bases). This CDR3 contains 14 residues. From germline, CDR1 is MGHDK and CDR2 SYGVNS. The V and J ends lost 6 bases and 1 base respectively, with 13 bases between them. CDR3 sequence reads: CASSLGQPSYEQYF. The CDR3 region has the DNA TGTGCCAGCAGCCTCGGACAGCCATCCTACGAGCAGTACTTC.

Remarks on this clonotype: This may stem from a read error, because a much larger clone lies one nucleotide away. A read error is likely, as this CDR3 ends without the conserved phenylalanine or tryptophan. The CDR3 sequence: CASSQDKDWDTEAFY. The CDR3 DNA sequence: TGCGCCAGCAGCCAAGATAAAGACTGGGACACTGAAGCTTTCTAT. The chain recombines TRBV4-3 with TRBJ1-1; D remains unclear. V was shortened by 0 bases and J by 3 bases, with 11 bases between the two germline ends. Looked up from germline, CDR1 is LGHNA and CDR2 is YSLEER. CDR3 length: 15 residues.

A note on this clonotype: The junction departs from germline at one end; a sequencing error may be responsible. The gene calls are TRBV7-8 and TRBJ2-5; D is possibly TRBD1 (5 bases). The CDR3 runs 13 residues. Per the germline V gene, CDR1 is SGHVS and CDR2 is FQNEAQ. This chain's CDR3 is CASSLTGQEPQYF. CDR3 bases: TGTGCCAGCAGCTTAACAGGCCAAGAGCCCCAGTACTTC. The variable domain in full, completed from reference TRBV7-8 and TRBJ2-5, reads GAGVSQSPRYKVAKRGQDVALRCDPISGHVSLFWYQQALGQGPEFLTYFQNEAQLDKSGLPSDRFFAERPEGSVSTLKIQRTQQEDSAVYLCASSLTGQEPQYFGPGTRLLVL.

This clonotype has a handful of counts. The chain joins TRBV7-8 to TRBJ2-7; 13 nucleotides align to TRBD2. V gave up 1 base and J gave up 3 bases; unmatched junction bases: 6. Germline CDR1 SGHVS, CDR2 FQNEAQ. The CDR3 spans 17 residues. The CDR3 loop reads CASSLVRTSGGYYEQYF. The CDR3, as DNA: TGTGCCAGCAGCTTAGTCCGGACTAGCGGGGGTTACTACGAGCAGTACTTC.

On this clonotype: A much bigger clone sits one base away, suggesting this may be a read error. J is TRBJ2-3 and V is TRBV4-3; possible D gene TRBD2, 5 bases. This CDR3 has 16 residues. Germline V gene lookup returns CDR1 LGHNA and CDR2 YSLEER. CDR3 nucleotides: TGCGCCAGCAGCCCCCGCGGTAGCGCCGGCACAGATAAGCAGTATTTT. It encodes CASSPRGSAGTDKQYF.

The table lists this clonotype with many counts. This chain connects TRBV7-2 to TRBJ1-1; D unclear. CDR1 SGHTA and CDR2 FQGNSA come from the germline V gene. With 2 bases removed from V and 4 bases from J, the gap between germline ends came to 8 bases. The CDR3 extends over 13 amino acids. CDR3 sequence (DNA): TGTGCCAGCAGCTTAAGCAGTATCACTGAAGCTTTCTTT. Protein product: CASSLSSITEAFF.